The 22 T cell receptor beta chains below were found in one sample sequenced in a study of pediatric ulcerative colitis. Profiling relied on immunoSEQ multiplex PCR, and the TCRdb table lists in-frame clones only, not all of them. The repertoire holds some 9,100 clones, over 80% seen once, with about 7.7% in the top ten. Sample: blood. These receptors originate from a girl aged 5-17 years with moderate ulcerative colitis.

The chain couples TRBV7-8 to TRBJ2-3, with a tentative D call TRBD2 (6 bases). CDR1 is SGHVS and CDR2 is FQNEAQ in the germline V gene. The CDR3 has 18 residues. Trimming took 3 bases from V and 0 from J, leaving 19 bases between them. CDR3 DNA: TGTGCCAGCAGCTTCTCTGAACCGTGGGACTCAAGCACAGATACGCAGTATTTT. It yields the protein CASSFSEPWDSSTDTQYF. Full variable domain (outside the CDR3, taken from reference TRBV7-8 and TRBJ2-3): GAGVSQSPRYKVAKRGQDVALRCDPISGHVSLFWYQQALGQGPEFLTYFQNEAQLDKSGLPSDRFFAERPEGSVSTLKIQRTQQEDSAVYLCASSFSEPWDSSTDTQYFGPGTRLTVL.

The chain recombines TRBV27 with TRBJ2-5, with D tentatively TRBD2 (6 bases). This CDR3 region has 11 residues. Deletions cut 11 bases from V and 7 bases from J, with 14 bases between. Per the germline V gene, CDR1 is MNHEY and CDR2 is SMNVEV (reference sequence). The CDR3 DNA follows: TGTGCCTCTAGGGCGGGGTTGACCCAGTACTTC. It codes for CASRAGLTQYF.

The rearrangement links TRBV7-3 to TRBJ1-2; TRBD1 aligns across 11 bases. CDR1 is SGHTA and CDR2 is FQGTGA in the germline V gene. The V and J ends lost 3 bases and 8 bases, in that order; junction bases with no gene match: 2. The CDR3 runs 13 residues. The CDR3 DNA reads as TGTGCCAGCAGCTTGGGACAGGGGGAGGGCTACACCTTC. It is translated as CASSLGQGEGYTF.

This clone has a handful of counts. The genes are TRBV27 and TRBJ1-1; D gene unclear. Germline V gives CDR1 MNHEY, CDR2 SMNVEV (reference sequence). The CDR3 totals 14 residues. V gave up 4 bases and J gave up 5 bases, with 14 bases separating them. CDR3 loop: CASSSRSKWTEAFF. CDR3 DNA: TGTGCCAGCAGTTCACGGTCGAAGTGGACTGAAGCTTTCTTT.

This rearrangement joins TRBV7-9 to TRBJ2-7; D remains unclear. Trimming took 1 base from V and 5 from J, leaving 12 bases between them. Germline values: CDR1 SEHNR, CDR2 FQNEAQ (reference sequence). The CDR3 covers 14 residues. The CDR3 here is CASSLGFWYHEQYF. The CDR3 DNA reads as TGTGCCAGCAGCTTAGGGTTTTGGTACCACGAGCAGTACTTC. The entire variable domain, with the rest obtained from reference TRBV7-9 and TRBJ2-7, is as follows: DTGVSQNPRHKITKRGQNVTFRCDPISEHNRLYWYRQTLGQGPEFLTYFQNEAQLEKSRLLSDRFSAERPKGSFSTLEIQRTEQGDSAMYLCASSLGFWYHEQYFGPGTRLTVT.

V gene TRBV7-9 combines with J gene TRBJ1-1; the D is unclear. The CDR3 runs 15 residues. Germline V gene data show CDR1 as SEHNR and CDR2 as FQNEAQ (reference sequence). V shed 5 bases and J shed 0 bases, with 13 bases lying between them. Here the CDR3 DNA reads TGTGCCAGCAGCGATAGATCACTATTGAACACTGAAGCTTTCTTT. This encodes CASSDRSLLNTEAFF.

J is TRBJ2-7 and V is TRBV7-2; 11 nucleotides agree with TRBD2. The V gene's germline CDR1 is SGHTA and CDR2 FQGNSA. The ends lost 5 bases at V and 7 bases at J; junction bases unmatched: 10. The CDR3 consists of 15 residues. This CDR3 is CASSPVSGRAGEQYF. The CDR3 DNA follows: TGTGCCAGCAGCCCTGTTAGCGGGAGGGCTGGGGAGCAGTACTTC.

V gene TRBV2 combines with J gene TRBJ2-1; D is ambiguous. This CDR3 comprises 11 residues. Germline lookup yields CDR1 SNHLY and CDR2 FYNNEI. Trimming shortened V by 7 bases and J by 3 bases, and 4 bases separated the two germline ends. CDR3 amino acids: CASTGYNEQFF. Here the CDR3 DNA reads TGTGCCAGCACGGGCTACAATGAGCAGTTCTTC. The entire variable domain, with the rest obtained from reference TRBV2 and TRBJ2-1, is as follows: EPEVTQTPSHQVTQMGQEVILRCVPISNHLYFYWYRQILGQKVEFLVSFYNNEISEKSEIFDDQFSVERPDGSNFTLKIRSTKLEDSAMYFCASTGYNEQFFGPGTRLTVL.

The chain recombines TRBV7-8 with TRBJ2-1; 10 bases fit TRBD1. Germline V gene data show CDR1 as SGHVS and CDR2 as FQNEAQ. This CDR3 spans 16 amino acids. V lost 5 bases, J lost 2 bases, and 6 bases stayed unmatched. In DNA, the CDR3 is TGTGCCAGCAGCAGGGGACAGGGGTTTACCTACAATGAGCAGTTCTTC. It codes for CASSRGQGFTYNEQFF. Based on the CDR3 plus reference TRBV7-8 and TRBJ2-1, the full variable domain is GAGVSQSPRYKVAKRGQDVALRCDPISGHVSLFWYQQALGQGPEFLTYFQNEAQLDKSGLPSDRFFAERPEGSVSTLKIQRTQQEDSAVYLCASSRGQGFTYNEQFFGPGTRLTVL.

The chain joins TRBV5-4 to TRBJ2-4, with 7 bases lining up with TRBD1. V lost 2 bases and J lost 8; bases outside the gene matches: 10. Germline V gene data show CDR1 as SGHNT and CDR2 as YYREEE (reference sequence). CDR3 length equals 15 residues. The CDR3 nucleotides are TGTGCCAGCAGCTTCGGGCAGGGGGTAGTAGACATTCAGTACTTC. Residues: CASSFGQGVVDIQYF.

The DNA of the CDR3 is TGTGCCAGCAGAATGGGGGGGCGCTACGAGCAGTACTTC. Translated: CASRMGGRYEQYF. The rearrangement uses TRBV28 and TRBJ2-7; D might be TRBD2 (7 bases). Trimming shortened V by 6 bases and J by 3 bases, and 12 bases separated the two germline ends. CDR3 length: 13 residues. CDR1 MDHEN and CDR2 SYDVKM come from the germline V gene.

This clone has just one count. This rearrangement joins TRBV6-6 to TRBJ2-5; D unresolved. CDR1 and CDR2 from the germline V gene are MNHNY and SVGAGI (reference sequence). The V and J ends lost 0 bases and 4 bases respectively, with 6 bases between them. CDR3 length equals 13 residues. CDR3 protein: CASSYSKGETQYF. DNA of the CDR3: TGTGCCAGCAGTTACTCGAAAGGAGAGACCCAGTACTTC.

The CDR3 loop is CASSNWFRLQSRANVLTF. In nucleotides, the CDR3 is TGTGCCAGCAGCAACTGGTTCAGGTTACAAAGTCGGGCCAACGTCCTGACTTTC. The chain has TRBV4-2 and TRBJ2-6; D call uncertain. The CDR3 extends over 18 amino acids. V dropped 5 bases and J dropped 5 bases, with 22 bases sitting between them. Germline CDR1 and CDR2: LGHNA and YNFKEQ.

The J gene is TRBJ2-3, the V gene TRBV2; tentatively, D is TRBD2 (7 bases). The germline gives CDR1 SNHLY, CDR2 FYNNEI. V dropped 8 bases and J dropped 2 bases, with 17 bases sitting between them. CDR3 length: 15 amino acids. Here the CDR3 reads CASLGGGSVTDTQYF. DNA of the CDR3: TGTGCCAGCTTGGGGGGGGGCTCGGTCACAGATACGCAGTATTTT.

The V gene is TRBV6-6, the J gene TRBJ2-7, with D perhaps TRBD1 (5 bases). The V gene's germline CDR1 is MNHNY and CDR2 SVGAGI (reference sequence). V gave up 5 bases and J gave up 5 bases, with 10 bases separating them. CDR3 length equals 12 residues. This chain's CDR3 is CASSRFRDEQYF. CDR3 DNA sequence: TGTGCCAGCAGTCGATTCAGGGACGAGCAGTACTTC.

The chain has TRBV29-1 and TRBJ2-1, with D maybe TRBD2 (5 bases). V shed 1 base and J shed 1 base, with 11 bases lying between them. The CDR3 totals 15 residues. Germline CDR1 reads SQVTM; CDR2 reads ANQGSEA. For the CDR3, the DNA is TGCAGCGTTGAAGTTTCGCTAGCTTCCTACAATGAGCAGTTCTTC. Its translation: CSVEVSLASYNEQFF.

V and J are TRBV5-4 and TRBJ1-1; no definite D call. CDR3 length: 13 amino acids. Germline CDR1 is SGHNT and CDR2 is YYREEE (reference sequence). With 10 bases removed from V and 0 bases from J, the gap between germline ends came to 13 bases. CDR3 sequence (DNA): TGTGCCTGGGCGGCCTCCCTGAACACTGAAGCTTTCTTT. Protein product: CAWAASLNTEAFF.

The V call is TRBV2, the J call TRBJ2-5; D unclear. The CDR3 runs to 14 residues. V lost 6 bases, J lost 2 bases, and 13 bases lay in between. Germline lookup yields CDR1 SNHLY and CDR2 FYNNEI. CDR3 residues: CASREARLQETQYF. The CDR3 bases are TGTGCCAGCAGAGAGGCCAGGCTGCAAGAGACCCAGTACTTC. Variable domain in full (rest from reference TRBV2 and TRBJ2-5): EPEVTQTPSHQVTQMGQEVILRCVPISNHLYFYWYRQILGQKVEFLVSFYNNEISEKSEIFDDQFSVERPDGSNFTLKIRSTKLEDSAMYFCASREARLQETQYFGPGTRLLVL.

The DNA for the CDR3 is TGCGCCAGCAGCTTGGGTGGGCAAGAGACCCAGTACTTC. Protein sequence: CASSLGGQETQYF. The chain uses TRBV5-1 and TRBJ2-5; D is undetermined. Germline assignment: CDR1 SGHRS and CDR2 YFSETQ. V shed 0 bases and J shed 2 bases, with 5 bases lying between them. The CDR3 extends over 13 amino acids.

Here the CDR3 reads CASSTGPTSTDTQYF. In DNA form, the CDR3 reads TGTGCCAGCAGCACAGGTCCCACTAGCACAGATACGCAGTATTTT. This chain connects TRBV5-6 to TRBJ2-3; TRBD1 is a possible D gene (5 bases). The V gene's germline CDR1 is SGHDT and CDR2 YYEEEE. The V end was cut by 4 bases, the J end by 0 bases, with 12 bases between. This CDR3 comprises 15 residues.

In nucleotides, the CDR3 is TGTGCCAGCAGCTTTGGCACCCGAGGATCCTACGAGCAGTACTTC. Its translation is CASSFGTRGSYEQYF. The chain is built from TRBV5-6 and TRBJ2-7; D unresolved. Deletions cut 2 bases from V and 1 base from J, with 13 bases between. The CDR3 totals 15 residues. In germline, CDR1 is SGHDT, CDR2 YYEEEE.

This chain connects TRBV4-1 to TRBJ2-6; 7 bases are shared with TRBD2. Per germline, CDR1 MGHRA and CDR2 YSYEKL. Trimming cost V 1 base and J 1 base; bases outside gene matches: 1. This CDR3 is 16 amino acids long. The CDR3 loop reads CASSQVAGSGANVLTF. The CDR3 nucleotides are TGCGCCAGCAGCCAAGTAGCGGGTTCTGGGGCCAACGTCCTGACTTTC.